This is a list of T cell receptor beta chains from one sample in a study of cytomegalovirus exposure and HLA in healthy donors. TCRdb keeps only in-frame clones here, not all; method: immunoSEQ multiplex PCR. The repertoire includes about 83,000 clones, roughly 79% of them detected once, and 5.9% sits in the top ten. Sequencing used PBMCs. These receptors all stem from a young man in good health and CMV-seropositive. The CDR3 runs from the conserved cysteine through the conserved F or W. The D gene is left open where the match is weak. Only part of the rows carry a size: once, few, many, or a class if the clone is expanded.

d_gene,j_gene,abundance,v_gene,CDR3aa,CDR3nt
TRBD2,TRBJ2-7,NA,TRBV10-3,CAIRRLAGGSSYEQYF,TGTGCCATCCGCCGACTAGCGGGAGGTTCCTCCTACGAGCAGTACTTC
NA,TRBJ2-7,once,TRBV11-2,CASSSLGGRAYEQYF,TGTGCCAGCAGCTCCCTAGGGGGGAGGGCCTACGAGCAGTACTTC
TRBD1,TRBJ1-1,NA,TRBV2,CASRSQGGDTEAFF,TGTGCCAGCAGGTCACAGGGGGGGGACACTGAAGCTTTCTTT
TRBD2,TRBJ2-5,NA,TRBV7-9,CASRRGASGGQETQYF,TGTGCCAGCAGGCGAGGGGCTAGCGGGGGGCAAGAGACCCAGTACTTC
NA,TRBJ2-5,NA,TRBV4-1,CASSQLRLVRREETQYF,TGCGCCAGCAGCCAACTAAGACTAGTTAGGCGGGAAGAGACCCAGTACTTC
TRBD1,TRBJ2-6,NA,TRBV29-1,CSVVDRGASGANVLTF,TGCAGCGTTGTTGACAGGGGGGCTTCTGGGGCCAACGTCCTGACTTTC
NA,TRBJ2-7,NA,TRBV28,CASQTPGSYEQYF,TGTGCCAGCCAAACTCCAGGCTCCTACGAGCAGTACTTC
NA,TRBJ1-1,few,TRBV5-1,CASSLRPLAAGEGKAFF,TGCGCCAGCAGCTTGAGGCCCCTAGCTGCAGGCGAGGGAAAAGCTTTCTTT
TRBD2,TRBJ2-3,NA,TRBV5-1,CASSLAPSGSPPDTQYF,TGCGCCAGCAGCTTGGCCCCCAGCGGGAGCCCTCCAGATACGCAGTATTTT
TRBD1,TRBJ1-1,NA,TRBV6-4,CASSPRKGAVLTEAFF,TGTGCCAGCAGTCCTCGTAAGGGGGCGGTTTTGACTGAAGCTTTCTTT
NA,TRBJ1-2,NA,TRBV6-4,CASSEPPRGPYGYTF,TGTGCCAGCAGTGAGCCTCCCCGTGGCCCCTATGGCTACACCTTC
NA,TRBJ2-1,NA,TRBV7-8,CASSLASEQFF,TGTGCCAGCAGCTTAGCCAGTGAGCAGTTCTTC
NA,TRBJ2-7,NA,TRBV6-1,CASSDSGFSYEQYF,TGTGCCAGCAGTGACAGCGGCTTCTCCTACGAGCAGTACTTC
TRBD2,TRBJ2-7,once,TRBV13,CASSSRAEGTSSYEQYF,TGTGCCAGCAGCTCCCGAGCCGAGGGGACTAGCTCCTACGAGCAGTACTTC
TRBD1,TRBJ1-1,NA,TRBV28,CASSLYRTPGGFVAEAFF,TGTGCCAGCAGTCTATATAGGACGCCAGGGGGGTTTGTCGCTGAAGCTTTCTTT
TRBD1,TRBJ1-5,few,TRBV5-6,CASSLGQGDQPQHF,TGTGCCAGCAGCTTGGGACAGGGAGATCAGCCCCAGCATTTT
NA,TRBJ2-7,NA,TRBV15,CATTLHPPGPSHSYEQYF,TGTGCCACCACTCTTCATCCCCCGGGTCCTTCACACTCCTACGAGCAGTACTTC
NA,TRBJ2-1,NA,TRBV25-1,CASSEWGEQFF,TGTGCCAGCAGTGAATGGGGGGAACAGTTCTTC
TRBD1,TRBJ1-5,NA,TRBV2,CASSSDRGRSQPQHF,TGTGCCAGCAGTTCCGACAGGGGGCGCAGTCAGCCCCAGCATTTT
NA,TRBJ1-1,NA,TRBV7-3,CASSPGPDTEAFF,TGTGCCAGCAGCCCAGGGCCGGACACTGAAGCTTTCTTT